A selection of T cell receptor beta chains follows, all from one sample in a study of blood T cell repertoires in COVID-19. Only in-frame clones appear in the TCRdb table, and some are missing; sequencing was by immunoSEQ multiplex PCR. The sample carries around 200,000 clones, 83% recorded once. The sample was peripheral blood. All receptors derive from a woman aged 25 to 39 with COVID-19, enrolled during active disease. CDR3s include the opening cysteine and the closing phenylalanine or tryptophan. The D gene is left open where the match is weak. Some rows have no size entry. The others give once, few or many, or a class for an expanded clone.

clone size	V gene	D gene	J gene	CDR3 protein	CDR3 DNA
NA	TRBV7-9	NA	TRBJ2-3	CASSLGRATDTQYF	TGTGCCAGCAGCTTAGGGAGGGCCACAGATACGCAGTATTTT
NA	TRBV9	NA	TRBJ2-1	CASSVAGGLGEQFF	TGTGCCAGCAGCGTAGCGGGGGGCCTAGGTGAGCAGTTCTTC
NA	TRBV7-9	TRBD1	TRBJ1-1	CASSLGQGRGRTFF	TGTGCCAGCAGCCTTGGACAGGGGAGGGGTAGGACTTTCTTT
NA	TRBV29-1	NA	TRBJ1-1	CSVKEGAGAFF	TGCAGCGTTAAAGAAGGGGCTGGAGCTTTCTTT
NA	TRBV5-1	NA	TRBJ2-5	CASSFVAGLEYQETQYF	TGCGCCAGCAGCTTTGTAGCAGGACTGGAGTACCAAGAGACCCAGTACTTC
NA	TRBV5-1	TRBD1	TRBJ2-5	CASSPGQGIAQETQYF	TGCGCCAGCAGCCCGGGACAGGGGATAGCCCAAGAGACCCAGTACTTC
NA	TRBV7-9	TRBD2	TRBJ2-7	CASRRGAGGNRISYEQYF	TGTGCCAGCAGGAGAGGAGCGGGAGGGAATCGGATCTCCTACGAGCAGTACTTC
NA	TRBV13	TRBD1	TRBJ1-1	CASTQGQDTEAFF	TGTGCCAGCACCCAGGGACAGGACACTGAAGCTTTCTTT
NA	TRBV7-9	NA	TRBJ2-5	CASSLEGSQETQYF	TGTGCCAGCAGCCTGGAGGGGTCCCAAGAGACCCAGTACTTC
NA	TRBV6-5	TRBD2	TRBJ2-3	CASSGTSLRADTQYF	TGTGCCAGCAGCGGGACTAGCCTGAGGGCAGATACGCAGTATTTT
once	TRBV6-1	NA	TRBJ1-1	CASSEFGIRNTEAFF	TGTGCCAGCAGTGAATTCGGGATCCGGAACACTGAAGCTTTCTTT